This T cell receptor (beta chain) was identified in a study of neurological immune-mediated disorders. Germline loops: CDR1 SGHTA, CDR2 FQGNSA. This CDR3 contains 16 residues. Trimming removed 6 bases from V and 5 bases from J, with 22 bases in between. This clonotype was recorded at least ten times. The team produced cDNA through 5'RACE using 10-nucleotide random UMIs. TCRdb called the 5' RACE reads again in MiXCR, with one record for every CDR3 protein. The sample has roughly 62,000 distinct CDR3 sequences; roughly 10% are singletons. The chain links TRBV7-2 to TRBJ1-2; tentatively, D is TRBD1 (6 bases). Sequenced sample: PBMCs. The TCR was taken from a man between 60 and 75 years old in good health. The CDR3 is CASSPRRSGGLYGYTF. The CDR3 nucleotides read TGTGCCAGCAGTCCTCGCCGGAGCGGGGGGCTTTATGGCTACACCTTC.